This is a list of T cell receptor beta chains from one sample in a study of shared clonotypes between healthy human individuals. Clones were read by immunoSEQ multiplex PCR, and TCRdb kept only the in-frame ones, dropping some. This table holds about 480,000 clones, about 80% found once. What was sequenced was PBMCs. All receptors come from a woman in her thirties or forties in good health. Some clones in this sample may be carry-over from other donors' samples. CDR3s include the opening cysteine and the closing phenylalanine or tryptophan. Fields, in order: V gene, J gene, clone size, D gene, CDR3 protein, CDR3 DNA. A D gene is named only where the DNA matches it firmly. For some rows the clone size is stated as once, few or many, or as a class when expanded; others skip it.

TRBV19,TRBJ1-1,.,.,CASMFTPMNTEAFF,TGTGCCAGTATGTTCACACCAATGAACACTGAAGCTTTCTTT
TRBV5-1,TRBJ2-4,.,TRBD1,CASSLTGFAKNIQYF,TGCGCCAGCAGCCTGACAGGGTTCGCCAAAAACATTCAGTACTTC
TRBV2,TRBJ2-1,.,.,CASRRLSSYNEQFF,TGTGCCAGCAGAAGACTAAGCTCCTACAATGAGCAGTTCTTC
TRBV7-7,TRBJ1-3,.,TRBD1,CASSLARGDTIYF,TGTGCCAGCAGCTTAGCCAGGGGGGACACCATATATTTT
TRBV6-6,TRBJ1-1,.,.,CASSYGGVNTEAFF,TGTGCCAGCAGTTACGGGGGGGTGAACACTGAAGCTTTCTTT
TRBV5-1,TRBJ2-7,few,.,CASSPELARGYEQYF,TGCGCCAGCAGCCCGGAGCTCGCCAGGGGCTACGAGCAGTACTTC
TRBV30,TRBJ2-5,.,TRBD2,CAWSVGAGGLLETQYF,TGTGCCTGGAGTGTCGGTGCGGGAGGTCTTTTGGAGACCCAGTACTTC
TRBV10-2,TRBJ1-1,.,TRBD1,CASVPDRELNTEAFF,TGCGCCAGCGTCCCAGACAGGGAGCTAAACACTGAAGCTTTCTTT
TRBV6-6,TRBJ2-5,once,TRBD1,CASRQYRDSQETQYF,TGTGCCAGCAGACAGTATAGGGACAGTCAAGAGACCCAGTACTTC
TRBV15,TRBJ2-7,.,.,CATSRDLGLYEQYF,TGTGCCACCAGCAGAGATCTGGGGCTCTACGAGCAGTACTTC
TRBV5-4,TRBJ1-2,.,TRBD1,CASSLAGQGAYGYTF,TGTGCCAGCAGCTTGGCCGGACAGGGGGCATATGGCTACACCTTC
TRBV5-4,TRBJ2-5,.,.,CASSLAQAGVETQYF,TGTGCCAGCAGCTTGGCTCAGGCCGGGGTGGAGACCCAGTACTTC
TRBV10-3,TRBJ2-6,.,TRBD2,CAISESSRAGSSGANVLTF,TGTGCCATCAGTGAGTCGTCGCGAGCGGGAAGCTCTGGGGCCAACGTCCTGACTTTC
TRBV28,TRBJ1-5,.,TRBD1,CASSLDRTEQPQHF,TGTGCCAGCAGTTTGGACAGGACGGAGCAGCCCCAGCATTTT
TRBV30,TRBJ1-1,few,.,CASQGQNTEAFF,TGTGCCTCGCAAGGTCAGAACACTGAAGCTTTCTTT
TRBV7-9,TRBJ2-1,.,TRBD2,CASITPRGLADNEQFF,TGTGCCAGCATCACTCCCAGGGGACTAGCGGACAATGAGCAGTTCTTC
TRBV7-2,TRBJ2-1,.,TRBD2,CASSLTSGRAQIYNEQFF,TGTGCCAGCAGCTTGACTAGCGGGAGGGCCCAAATCTACAATGAGCAGTTCTTC
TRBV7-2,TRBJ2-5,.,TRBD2,CASSQTSGRRQETQYF,TGTGCCAGCAGCCAGACTAGCGGGAGGCGCCAAGAGACCCAGTACTTC
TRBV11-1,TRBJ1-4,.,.,CASSSGQLNEKLFF,TGTGCCAGCAGCTCCGGACAGTTGAATGAAAAACTGTTTTTT
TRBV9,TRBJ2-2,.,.,CASSVAGVGSGTGELFF,TGTGCCAGCAGCGTAGCCGGGGTAGGGTCTGGCACCGGGGAGCTGTTTTTT
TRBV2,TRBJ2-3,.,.,CASSFPGAQDTQYF,TGTGCCAGCAGTTTCCCGGGAGCGCAAGATACGCAGTATTTT
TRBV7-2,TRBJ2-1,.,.,CASSLVGGGLNEQFF,TGTGCCAGCAGCTTAGTAGGTGGGGGGCTGAATGAGCAGTTCTTC
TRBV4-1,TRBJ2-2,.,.,CASSQGLMSTGELFF,TGCGCCAGCAGCCAAGGCTTGATGAGCACCGGGGAGCTGTTTTTT
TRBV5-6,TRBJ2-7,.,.,CASSFVWDKGEQYF,TGTGCCAGCAGCTTTGTATGGGACAAGGGCGAGCAGTACTTC
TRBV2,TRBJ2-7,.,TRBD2,CASSESGGEQYF,TGTGCCAGCAGTGAATCGGGGGGGGAGCAGTACTTC
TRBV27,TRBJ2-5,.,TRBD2,CASSPLTSGSRETQYF,TGTGCCAGCAGTCCGCTAACTAGCGGGAGTCGAGAGACCCAGTACTTC
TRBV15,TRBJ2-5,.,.,CATTRGSQETQYF,TGTGCCACCACCAGGGGCAGCCAAGAGACCCAGTACTTC
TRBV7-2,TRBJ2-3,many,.,CASSPTAGQADTQYF,TGTGCCAGCAGCCCCACTGCAGGGCAGGCAGATACGCAGTATTTT
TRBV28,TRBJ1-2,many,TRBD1,CASSKNGQGTNGYTF,TGTGCCAGCAGTAAGAACGGACAGGGGACCAATGGCTACACCTTC
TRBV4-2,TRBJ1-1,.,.,CASSQGVTRVNTEAFF,TGTGCCAGCAGCCAAGGGGTCACCAGAGTGAACACTGAAGCTTTCTTT
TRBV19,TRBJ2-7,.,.,CASSIDLSTYEQYF,TGTGCCAGTAGTATAGATCTATCGACCTACGAGCAGTACTTC
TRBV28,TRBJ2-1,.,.,CASSLFDPQGLRFLYNEQFF,TGTGCCAGCAGCCTCTTCGACCCTCAGGGGCTAAGGTTCCTATACAATGAGCAGTTCTTC
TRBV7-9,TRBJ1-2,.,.,CASSLLGADYGYTF,TGTGCCAGCAGCTTACTGGGGGCGGACTATGGCTACACCTTC
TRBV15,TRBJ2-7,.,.,CATMRDSYEQYF,TGTGCCACCATGAGGGACTCCTACGAGCAGTACTTC
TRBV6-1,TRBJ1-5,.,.,CASVRAAGPQHF,TGTGCCAGCGTCCGGGCTGCGGGGCCCCAGCATTTT
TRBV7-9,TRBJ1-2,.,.,CASSPGHSNYGYTF,TGTGCCAGCAGCCCGGGACATTCTAACTATGGCTACACCTTC
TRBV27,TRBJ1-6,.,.,CASSLGGAGNSPLHF,TGTGCCAGCAGTTTGGGGGGGGCAGGTAATTCACCCCTCCACTTT
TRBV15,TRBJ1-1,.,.,CATSLDRNTEAFF,TGTGCCACCAGCTTGGACAGAAACACTGAAGCTTTCTTT
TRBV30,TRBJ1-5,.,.,CAWSVVGAVQPQHF,TGTGCCTGGAGTGTAGTAGGGGCGGTTCAGCCCCAGCATTTT
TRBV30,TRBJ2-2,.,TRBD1,CAWIPRGRGPTGELFF,TGTGCCTGGATTCCCCGTGGCAGGGGGCCCACCGGGGAGCTGTTTTTT
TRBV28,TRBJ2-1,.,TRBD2,CASSEPGLAGDNEQFF,TGTGCCAGCAGTGAACCGGGACTAGCGGGGGACAATGAGCAGTTCTTC
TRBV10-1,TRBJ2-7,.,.,CASSDPTPYEQYF,TGCGCCAGCAGTGACCCCACTCCCTACGAGCAGTACTTC
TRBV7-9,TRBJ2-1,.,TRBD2,CASSLLGTSPFF,TGTGCCAGCAGCTTGCTCGGGACTAGCCCGTTCTTC
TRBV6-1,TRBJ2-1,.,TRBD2,CASSELGLAGVIHQFF,TGTGCCAGCAGTGAATTAGGGCTAGCGGGAGTCATACATCAGTTCTTC
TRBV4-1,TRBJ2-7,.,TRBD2,CASSEGLAGNEQYF,TGCGCCAGCAGCGAGGGACTAGCGGGCAACGAGCAGTACTTC
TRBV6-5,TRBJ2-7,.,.,CASSYGSGNLNEQYF,TGTGCCAGCAGTTACGGGTCGGGGAACCTAAACGAGCAGTACTTC